These 15 T cell receptor beta chains came from one sample sequenced in a study of shared clonotypes between healthy human individuals. Positively selected for CCR7, the CD45RO-negative cells used as naive CD8 cells excluded terminally differentiated effector memory CD45RA+ cells. Repertoires were generated with immunoSEQ multiplex PCR, while TCRdb's copy carries only in-frame clones and drops some. The sample yields around 1.9 million clones, over 85% seen once. Sequencing was done on a sample of naive CD8+ T cells from PBMCs. Receptors originate from a man aged 18 to 35 in good health. Some clones in this sample may be carry-over from other donors' samples.

This chain links TRBV28 with TRBJ1-2; D possibly corresponds to TRBD1 (5 bases). CDR1 is MDHEN, CDR2 SYDVKM, per germline. The V and J ends lost 10 bases and 4 bases respectively, with 19 bases between them. CDR3 length: 14 amino acids. The CDR3 spells CATKSGVGRYGYTF. The CDR3 nucleotides are TGTGCCACCAAATCGGGGGTCGGGCGCTATGGCTACACCTTC.

This chain joins TRBV7-3 and TRBJ2-2, with TRBD1 identical over 8 bases. There are 16 residues in the CDR3. From germline, CDR1 is SGHTA and CDR2 FQGTGA. The trim removed 5 bases at V and 4 bases at J, leaving 9 bases unmatched. CDR3 nucleotides: TGTGCCAGCAGCCCCGCCAGGGGGCAGGGCACCGGGGAGCTGTTTTTT. This translates into CASSPARGQGTGELFF.

The V call is TRBV15, the J call TRBJ1-2; D possibly corresponds to TRBD1 (5 bases). Trimming pared 3 bases from V and 4 bases from J, leaving 12 bases between. The CDR3 has 14 amino acids. Germline V gene lookup returns CDR1 LNHNV and CDR2 YYDKDF (reference sequence). Here the CDR3 DNA reads TGTGCCACCAGCAGCCCAGGACAAGTCTATGGCTACACCTTC. Amino acids: CATSSPGQVYGYTF.

The chain has TRBV11-2 and TRBJ2-7; 11 bases agree with TRBD1. The CDR3 is made up of 18 amino acids. Germline V gene lookup returns CDR1 SGHAT and CDR2 FQNNGV. Trimming cost V 0 bases and J 7 bases; bases outside gene matches: 14. CDR3 residues: CASSLDSDRGLKGREQYF. CDR3 bases: TGTGCCAGCAGCTTAGATTCGGACAGGGGGCTTAAAGGGCGAGAGCAGTACTTC.

This clone has only a few counts. This chain connects TRBV6-1 to TRBJ2-7; 7 nucleotides line up with TRBD2. Germline loops: CDR1 MNHNS, CDR2 SASEGT. After removal of 8 bases from V and 5 bases from J, the junction contained 6 bases not matched to a gene. The CDR3 is 12 residues long. The CDR3 nucleotides are TGTGCCAGCGGGAGGGCGGGAGACGAGCAGTACTTC. It is translated as CASGRAGDEQYF.

The chain combines TRBV5-6 with TRBJ1-4; D is unresolved. The CDR3 totals 18 residues. V gave up 4 bases and J gave up 3 bases, with 22 bases separating them. Germline CDR1 reads SGHDT; CDR2 reads YYEEEE. The CDR3 DNA reads TGTGCCAGCAGCCCAAGTAGGGCTGGCCTCTACCCTAATGAAAAACTGTTTTTT. It encodes CASSPSRAGLYPNEKLFF.

This clone was seen a single time. This chain uses TRBV13 with TRBJ2-7; the match to TRBD1 covers 7 bases. This CDR3 region has 14 residues. Germline V gene lookup returns CDR1 PRHDT and CDR2 FYEKMQ (reference sequence). The J segment lost 5 bases and the V segment lost 4 bases, leaving 8 bases of the junction unmatched. The CDR3: CASSSTGDLHEQYF. CDR3 coding DNA: TGTGCCAGCAGCTCAACAGGGGACCTCCACGAGCAGTACTTC.

The chain has TRBV7-6 and TRBJ2-7; 9 nucleotides line up with TRBD1. V lost 5 bases and J lost 4; bases outside the gene matches: 6. The germline CDR1 and CDR2 sequences are SGHVS and FNYEAQ. This CDR3 comprises 14 residues. Here the CDR3 DNA reads TGTGCCAGCAGCCCACGGGACAGGGAGTACGAGCAGTACTTC. The encoded protein is CASSPRDREYEQYF.

The V gene is TRBV6-6, the J gene TRBJ2-2; unclear D gene. CDR1 and CDR2 from the germline V gene are MNHNY and SVGAGI (reference sequence). The CDR3 has 16 residues. Trimming pared 10 bases from V and 2 bases from J, leaving 20 bases between. The CDR3 here is CATEPRAGLNTGELFF. Written as DNA, the CDR3 is TGTGCCACCGAGCCTAGGGCCGGATTAAACACCGGGGAGCTGTTTTTT.

Only one count was recorded for this clone. This CDR3 is also generated by other DNA sequences in the sample. The V call is TRBV13, the J call TRBJ2-5; TRBD1 matches 9 bases. V lost 5 bases, J lost 1 base, and 5 bases stayed unmatched. This CDR3 region has 15 residues. Germline V gives CDR1 PRHDT, CDR2 FYEKMQ (reference sequence). The CDR3 loop reads CASSPPGQGQETQYF. The CDR3, as DNA: TGTGCCAGCAGCCCCCCGGGACAGGGCCAAGAGACCCAGTACTTC. Full variable domain (missing parts from reference TRBV13 and TRBJ2-5): AAGVIQSPRHLIKEKRETATLKCYPIPRHDTVYWYQQGPGQDPQFLISFYEKMQSDKGSIPDRFSAQQFSDYHSELNMSSLELGDSALYFCASSPPGQGQETQYFGPGTRLLVL.

The rearrangement joins TRBV27 to TRBJ2-1, with 7 bases matching TRBD2. Germline CDR1 MNHEY, CDR2 SMNVEV (reference sequence). The CDR3 loop spans 16 amino acids. J lost 7 bases, V lost 5 bases, and 14 bases had no gene match. Written as DNA, the CDR3 is TGTGCCAGCAGTGACTTACTAGTGGGAGGGCTTAATGAGCAGTTCTTC. Protein sequence: CASSDLLVGGLNEQFF.

Note on this clone: Other DNA sequences of this sample code for an identical CDR3. This chain links TRBV11-2 with TRBJ2-1, with unresolved D. This CDR3 is 14 amino acids long. V was trimmed by 2 bases and J by 1 base, leaving 6 bases between them. CDR1 and CDR2 from the germline V gene are SGHAT and FQNNGV. The CDR3 is CASSLLGSYNEQFF. The CDR3 DNA is TGTGCCAGCAGCTTATTAGGGTCCTACAATGAGCAGTTCTTC.

The rearrangement links TRBV7-2 to TRBJ2-7, with D unclear. This CDR3 is built from 12 residues. The germline CDR1 and CDR2 sequences are SGHTA and FQGNSA. Trimming cost V 1 base and J 6 bases, with 7 bases left between them. The CDR3 DNA reads as TGTGCCAGCAGCTTAGACGGAAGCGAGCAGTACTTC. Translating gives CASSLDGSEQYF.

The chain employs TRBV29-1 and TRBJ2-7; 10 bases are shared with TRBD1. Germline V CDR1 and CDR2: SQVTM, ANQGSEA. The CDR3 is made up of 15 amino acids. V trimming: 4 bases; J trimming: 3 bases; junction bases outside the gene matches: 9. The CDR3 region is CSVGSRDRGFYEQYF. The CDR3 DNA reads as TGCAGCGTTGGTTCACGGGACAGGGGTTTCTACGAGCAGTACTTC.

This chain joins TRBV27 and TRBJ1-2; tentatively, D is TRBD1 (6 bases). Germline V gives CDR1 MNHEY, CDR2 SMNVEV (reference sequence). Trimming took off 2 bases at V and 8 bases at J, with 21 bases between the two ends. The CDR3 is made up of 16 amino acids. The DNA of the CDR3 is TGTGCCAGCAGTTTAGACAGGTCGGCAGCGGTCTGGGGCTACACCTTC. It is translated as CASSLDRSAAVWGYTF.